A single sample gave rise to the 21 T cell receptor beta chains below, sequenced in a study of cytotoxic CD8 clonotypes in ibrutinib-treated CLL. Measured with immunoSEQ multiplex PCR; TCRdb has only the in-frame clones, and not every one. The sample shows about 330,000 clones, approximately 67% of them seen only once. Sequences were derived from PBMCs, sampled after 36 months of ibrutinib treatment. Receptors originate from a human donor with chronic lymphocytic leukemia.

The rearrangement uses TRBV13 and TRBJ1-2; possible D gene TRBD1, 5 bases. Germline V gene data show CDR1 as PRHDT and CDR2 as FYEKMQ (reference sequence). Trimming cost V 3 bases and J 2 bases, with 10 bases left between them. The CDR3 consists of 14 residues. The CDR3 bases are TGTGCCAGCAGCTTCCAGGGTGCCAACTATGGCTACACCTTC. It translates to CASSFQGANYGYTF. Combining the CDR3 with reference TRBV13 and TRBJ1-2 gives the whole variable domain AAGVIQSPRHLIKEKRETATLKCYPIPRHDTVYWYQQGPGQDPQFLISFYEKMQSDKGSIPDRFSAQQFSDYHSELNMSSLELGDSALYFCASSFQGANYGYTFGSGTRLTVV.

The rearrangement links TRBV28 to TRBJ2-3; 11 bases match TRBD2. CDR3 length: 17 residues. Germline values: CDR1 MDHEN, CDR2 SYDVKM. Trimming removed 7 bases from V and 4 bases from J; junction bases left unmatched: 13. CDR3 DNA sequence: TGTGCCAGCAAATACCCCCTAGCGGGAGGTTTCCCAGATACGCAGTATTTT. Residues: CASKYPLAGGFPDTQYF.

This clone was counted many times. This rearrangement joins TRBV27 to TRBJ1-6; a possible D gene is TRBD1 (5 bases). The CDR3 length is 14 residues. CDR1 is MNHEY and CDR2 is SMNVEV in the germline V gene (reference sequence). V dropped 5 bases and J dropped 3 bases, with 8 bases sitting between them. CDR3 coding DNA: TGTGCCAGCAGTCCAGGGATCTATAATTCACCCCTCCACTTT. Amino acids: CASSPGIYNSPLHF.

CDR3: CATSVQDQGQGPMGEQYF. In nucleotides, the CDR3 is TGTGCCACCAGCGTACAAGACCAGGGACAGGGGCCCATGGGCGAGCAGTACTTC. The chain carries TRBV15 and TRBJ2-7; 10 positions agree with TRBD1. Germline V lookup: CDR1 LNHNV, CDR2 YYDKDF (reference sequence). This CDR3 is 18 amino acids long. V shed 5 bases and J 6 bases; nucleotides not matched to a gene: 19.

The gene calls are TRBV10-3 and TRBJ2-5; perhaps TRBD2 as D (7 bases). CDR3 length equals 15 residues. Germline V lookup: CDR1 ENHRY, CDR2 SYGVKD. Trimming cost V 9 bases and J 5 bases, with 22 bases left between them. CDR3 protein: CAIARFGGHWETQYF. DNA for the CDR3: TGTGCCATTGCAAGATTCGGGGGGCACTGGGAGACCCAGTACTTC.

V gene TRBV5-1 combines with J gene TRBJ2-1; maybe TRBD2 (6 bases). Germline-derived CDR1 and CDR2 are SGHRS and YFSETQ. With 0 bases removed from V and 8 bases from J, the gap between germline ends came to 15 bases. CDR3 length: 15 amino acids. CDR3 protein: CASSLEGGGFDEQFF. The DNA of the CDR3 is TGCGCCAGCAGCTTGGAGGGAGGAGGGTTCGATGAGCAGTTCTTC.

The chain combines TRBV15 with TRBJ2-7; the match to TRBD1 covers 8 bases. The V segment lost 0 bases and the J segment 0 bases; nucleotides outside the gene matches: 13. Germline V gene lookup returns CDR1 LNHNV and CDR2 YYDKDF (reference sequence). The CDR3 has 19 residues. CDR3 sequence (DNA): TGTGCCACCAGCAGAGATCCTACGGCTTGGACAGGGAGCTCCTACGAGCAGTACTTC. The encoded protein is CATSRDPTAWTGSSYEQYF. The full variable domain, completed using reference TRBV15 and TRBJ2-7, is DAMVIQNPRYQVTQFGKPVTLSCSQTLNHNVMYWYQQKSSQAPKLLFHYYDKDFNNEADTPDNFQSRRPNTSFCFLDIRSPGLGDTAMYLCATSRDPTAWTGSSYEQYFGPGTRLTVT.

This clone was seen a single time. V is TRBV6-4 and J is TRBJ2-3; 10 bases are shared with TRBD2. Germline V lookup: CDR1 MRHNA, CDR2 SNTAGT. After removal of 5 bases from V and 10 bases from J, the junction contained 9 bases not matched to a gene. The CDR3 covers 14 residues. CDR3 nucleotides: TGTGCCAGCAGTCTTAGCGGGGGGTCCGTGGCGCAGTATTTT. Its protein product is CASSLSGGSVAQYF.

This clone was seen a single time. The chain has TRBV10-3 and TRBJ2-3; D gene ambiguous. V gave up 3 bases and J gave up 3 bases, with 10 bases separating them. Germline V gene lookup returns CDR1 ENHRY and CDR2 SYGVKD. The CDR3 is 14 amino acids. The CDR3 protein is CAISEDRGTDTQYF. The CDR3 DNA sequence: TGTGCCATCAGTGAAGATAGAGGAACAGATACGCAGTATTTT.

The chain couples TRBV29-1 to TRBJ1-2, with 9 bases that match TRBD1. CDR1 and CDR2 from the germline V gene are SQVTM and ANQGSEA. The CDR3 spans 13 residues. The V segment lost 5 bases and the J segment 4 bases; nucleotides outside the gene matches: 5. The CDR3: CSVKKDRGYGYTF. In nucleotides, the CDR3 is TGCAGCGTTAAAAAGGACAGGGGCTATGGCTACACCTTC.

The chain uses TRBV18 and TRBJ1-2; D perhaps matches TRBD1 (6 bases). V lost 4 bases and J 3 bases, leaving 21 bases between the germline ends. The CDR3 spans 17 residues. Per germline, CDR1 KGHSH and CDR2 LQKENI. CDR3 DNA sequence: TGTGCCAGCTCACTAGTAACCGTGGACAGCGCTTACTATGGCTACACCTTC. Translating it yields CASSLVTVDSAYYGYTF.

The J gene is TRBJ1-1, the V gene TRBV28; D is perhaps TRBD1 (6 bases). This CDR3 is built from 13 residues. Trimming removed 5 bases from V and 0 bases from J, with 7 bases in between. Germline assignment: CDR1 MDHEN and CDR2 SYDVKM. The CDR3 DNA reads as TGTGCCAGCAGTAGGGGGTTGAACACTGAAGCTTTCTTT. This sequence encodes CASSRGLNTEAFF.

The chain combines TRBV27 with TRBJ1-6, with TRBD1 as a possible D gene (5 bases). CDR3 size: 15 residues. Germline CDR1 and CDR2: MNHEY and SMNVEV (reference sequence). With 3 bases removed from V and 6 bases from J, the gap between germline ends came to 12 bases. This CDR3 reads CASSFAQGSNSPLHF. The CDR3 DNA reads TGTGCCAGCAGTTTCGCCCAGGGCTCTAATTCACCCCTCCACTTT.

The chain links TRBV28 to TRBJ2-7; a possible D gene is TRBD1 (6 bases). The V and J ends lost 3 bases and 8 bases respectively, with 11 bases between them. The CDR3 sequence is 12 residues long. Germline lookup yields CDR1 MDHEN and CDR2 SYDVKM. The CDR3 nucleotides read TGTGCCAGCAGTTTCCCACAGGGACAGCAGTACTTC. It specifies CASSFPQGQQYF. The full variable domain, with the rest looked up from reference TRBV28 and TRBJ2-7, is DVKVTQSSRYLVKRTGEKVFLECVQDMDHENMFWYRQDPGLGLRLIYFSYDVKMKEKGDIPEGYSVSREKKERFSLILESASTNQTSMYLCASSFPQGQQYFGPGTRLTVT.

The rearrangement links TRBV7-6 to TRBJ1-6; D is unresolved. The CDR3 runs to 15 residues. Germline-derived CDR1 and CDR2 are SGHVS and FNYEAQ. V lost 5 bases, J lost 0 bases, and 8 bases lay in between. CDR3 nucleotide sequence: TGTGCCAGCAGCGTAGATAGCTCCTATAATTCACCCCTCCACTTT. It specifies CASSVDSSYNSPLHF.

This chain joins TRBV7-6 and TRBJ1-6; 7 positions match TRBD1. The CDR3 runs to 15 residues. With 5 bases clipped from V and 5 bases from J, the junction kept 6 bases outside the gene matches. Germline V gene lookup returns CDR1 SGHVS and CDR2 FNYEAQ. The CDR3 bases are TGTGCCAGCAGCCCTCGGACAGGCCATAATTCACCCCTCCACTTT. Translating gives CASSPRTGHNSPLHF.

The chain combines TRBV5-1 with TRBJ1-6, with D maybe TRBD1 (6 bases). The germline V gene has CDR1 SGHRS and CDR2 YFSETQ. Trimming shortened V by 3 bases and J by 5 bases, and 12 bases separated the two germline ends. The CDR3 has 15 residues. The DNA of the CDR3 is TGCGCCAGCAGCTCCGGACAGCCGGATAATTCACCCCTCCACTTT. Translation gives CASSSGQPDNSPLHF.

The rearrangement joins TRBV14 to TRBJ2-1, with 8 bases lining up with TRBD2. With V trimmed by 1 base and J by 7 bases, 6 bases remained unmatched. Per germline, CDR1 SGHDN and CDR2 FVKESK. The CDR3 sequence is 15 residues long. The CDR3, as DNA: TGTGCCAGCAGCCAAGTCAGCGGGAGCTGGAATGAGCAGTTCTTC. As protein: CASSQVSGSWNEQFF. The variable domain in full, with the rest retrieved from reference TRBV14 and TRBJ2-1, is EAGVTQFPSHSVIEKGQTVTLRCDPISGHDNLYWYRRVMGKEIKFLLHFVKESKQDESGMPNNRFLAERTGGTYSTLKVQPAELEDSGVYFCASSQVSGSWNEQFFGPGTRLTVL.

This clone was picked up a small number of times. This chain joins TRBV7-2 and TRBJ2-3; D is undetermined. The CDR3 is 14 residues long. From germline, CDR1 is SGHTA and CDR2 FQGNSA. Trimming took off 2 bases at V and 4 bases at J, with 10 bases between the two ends. CDR3 coding DNA: TGTGCCAGCAGCTTACTAGGTGGAGCAGATACGCAGTATTTT. Its translation is CASSLLGGADTQYF.

This clone was counted once. This chain's CDR3 is CASSLGVGDYEKLFF. The CDR3 DNA reads TGTGCCAGCAGCTTAGGGGTAGGGGATTATGAAAAACTGTTTTTT. This chain uses TRBV7-9 with TRBJ1-4; D possibly corresponds to TRBD1 (5 bases). Per the germline V gene, CDR1 is SEHNR and CDR2 is FQNEAQ (reference sequence). Trimming pared 1 base from V and 6 bases from J, leaving 12 bases between. The CDR3 length is 15 residues.

The rearrangement uses TRBV5-8 and TRBJ2-4; D gene unclear. CDR1 and CDR2 from the germline V gene are SGHTS and YDEGEE. The CDR3 spans 10 residues. V lost 0 bases and J lost 8, with 0 bases in between. This chain's CDR3 is CASSLDIQYF. Written as DNA, the CDR3 is TGTGCCAGCAGCTTGGACATTCAGTACTTC. The whole variable domain, filled in from reference TRBV5-8 and TRBJ2-4, reads EAGVTQSPTHLIKTRGQQATLRCSPISGHTSVYWYQQALGLGLQFLLWYDEGEERNRGNFPPRFSGRQFPNYSSELNVNALELEDSALYLCASSLDIQYFGAGTRLSVL.